This T cell receptor beta chain appears in the sequencing data of a study of patients and donors after allogeneic stem cell transplantation. One entry per CDR3 protein results from TCRdb running MiXCR on the RT-PCR reads. This sample has approximately 410,000 distinct CDR3 sequences, with around 16% found just once. Sequenced sample: blood, either unsorted or a sorted T cell fraction (not recorded which). The TCR originated in a human donor who was either an allogeneic HSCT recipient or a stem cell or donor lymphocyte infusion donor (not recorded which). It is not recorded whose cells these are; they may come from a transplant donor.

CDR3 sequence: CASSKGQVGTDTQYF. CDR3 coding DNA: TGTGCCAGTAGTAAGGGACAGGTGGGCACAGATACGCAGTATTTT. This chain connects TRBV19 to TRBJ2-3; TRBD1 matches at 8 bases. The CDR3 covers 15 residues. J lost 1 base, V lost 4 bases, and 4 bases had no gene match. Germline lookup yields CDR1 LNHDA and CDR2 SQIVND (reference sequence).